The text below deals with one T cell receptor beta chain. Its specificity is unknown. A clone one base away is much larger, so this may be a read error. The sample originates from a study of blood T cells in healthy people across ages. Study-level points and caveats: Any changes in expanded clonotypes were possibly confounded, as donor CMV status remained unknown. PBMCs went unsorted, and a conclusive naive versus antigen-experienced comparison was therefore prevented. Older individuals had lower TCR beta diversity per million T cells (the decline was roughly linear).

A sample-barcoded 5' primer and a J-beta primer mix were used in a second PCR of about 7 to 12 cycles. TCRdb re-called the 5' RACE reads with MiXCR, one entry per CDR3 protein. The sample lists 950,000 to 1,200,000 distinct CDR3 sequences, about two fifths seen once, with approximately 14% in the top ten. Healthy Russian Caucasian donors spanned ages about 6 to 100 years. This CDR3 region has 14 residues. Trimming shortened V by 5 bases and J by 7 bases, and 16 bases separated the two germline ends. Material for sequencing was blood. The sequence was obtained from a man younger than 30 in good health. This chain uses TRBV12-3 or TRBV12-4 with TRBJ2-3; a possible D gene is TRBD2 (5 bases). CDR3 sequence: CASSPRASQYTQYF. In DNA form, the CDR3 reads TGTGCCAGCAGTCCCCGGGCTAGCCAGTATACGCAGTATTTT.